This is a list of T cell receptor beta chains from one sample in a study of cytomegalovirus exposure and HLA in healthy donors. Measured with immunoSEQ multiplex PCR; TCRdb has only the in-frame clones, and not every one. The data show approximately 110,000 clones, 76% seen once. Specimen: PBMCs. These receptors were obtained from a man aged 40-50 years in good health and CMV-seropositive. Each CDR3 is given with its conserved first and last residue. D genes are given only for firm matches. Rows give clone size only sometimes, using once, few, many, or a class for an expanded clone.

abundance	j_gene	d_gene	v_gene	CDR3nt	CDR3aa
.	TRBJ2-5	.	TRBV18	TGTGCCAGCTCACCTCCCGGTGAGACCCAGTACTTC	CASSPPGETQYF
.	TRBJ1-4	TRBD1	TRBV2	TGTGCCAGCAGTTTGGGACAGGGAGGGAATGAAAAACTGTTTTTT	CASSLGQGGNEKLFF
.	TRBJ2-7	.	TRBV6-5	TGTGCCAGCAGAGCCACCAGCGACCACGAGCAGTACTTC	CASRATSDHEQYF
.	TRBJ2-1	TRBD2	TRBV5-6	TGTGCCAGCAGCCATGACCTGGGGGGGATCTACAATGAGCAGTTCTTC	CASSHDLGGIYNEQFF
few	TRBJ2-7	TRBD1	TRBV2	TGTGCCAGCAACCTACAGGGGTACGACGAGCAGTACTTC	CASNLQGYDEQYF
.	TRBJ2-1	TRBD2	TRBV2	TGTGCCAGCAGCCAGAGCGGGGTTAACCCTGAGCAGTTCTTC	CASSQSGVNPEQFF
.	TRBJ1-1	TRBD1	TRBV18	TGTGCCAGCTCACCGGTAACGGTAGGGCAGGGGGATACTGAAGCTTTCTTT	CASSPVTVGQGDTEAFF
.	TRBJ1-1	TRBD1	TRBV10-2	TGCGCCAGCAGTGGACAGGGGTTGAACACTGAAGCTTTCTTT	CASSGQGLNTEAFF
.	TRBJ2-1	.	TRBV10-3	TGTGCCATCAGTGAGTTGTCCCTTAATGAGCAGTTCTTC	CAISELSLNEQFF
.	TRBJ1-5	.	TRBV28	TGTGCCAGCAGTTTAATCCAGGGGACGAGGAGCAATCAGCCCCAGCATTTT	CASSLIQGTRSNQPQHF
.	TRBJ1-2	.	TRBV18	TGTGCCAGCTCACCACCGTTCCCAGGGAATGTGTATGGCTACACCTTC	CASSPPFPGNVYGYTF
.	TRBJ2-3	TRBD2	TRBV10-3	TGTGCCATCGGGGTAGCGGGGGGGAGCACAGATACGCAGTATTTT	CAIGVAGGSTDTQYF
.	TRBJ2-2	TRBD2	TRBV4-1	TGCGCCAGCAGCCATGGCGGACTAGCGGGAGTGGGCACCGGGGAGCTGTTTTTT	CASSHGGLAGVGTGELFF
.	TRBJ2-5	TRBD2	TRBV7-9	TGTGCCAGCAGCGAACGCCTAGCGGGAGTGTTAGAGACCCAGTACTTC	CASSERLAGVLETQYF
.	TRBJ2-7	TRBD1	TRBV30	TGTGCCTGGAACAGGGGGACCTACGAGCAGTACTTC	CAWNRGTYEQYF
few	TRBJ1-2	.	TRBV10-3	TGTGCCATCAGTGGTACAGGGCTTACGGATGGCTACACCTTC	CAISGTGLTDGYTF
.	TRBJ1-6	.	TRBV30	TGTGCCTGGAGTTCAGGGTTTGATTCACCCCTCCACTTT	CAWSSGFDSPLHF
.	TRBJ2-3	TRBD2	TRBV6-1	TGTGCCAGCCGGAGCGGGGGTCGCACAGATACGCAGTATTTT	CASRSGGRTDTQYF
.	TRBJ1-1	.	TRBV28	TGTGCCAGTTTCCAGGGGTGGGGGACTGAAGCTTTCTTT	CASFQGWGTEAFF
.	TRBJ2-2	TRBD1	TRBV2	TGTGCCAGCAGTGAAAGAGGGGGCATTACGACCGGGGAGCTGTTTTTT	CASSERGGITTGELFF
.	TRBJ2-3	TRBD2	TRBV19	TGTGCCAGTAGTATTCCTCTGGGGGTAGCGGGACGTGCAGATACGCAGTATTTT	CASSIPLGVAGRADTQYF
.	TRBJ1-1	TRBD1	TRBV9	TGTGCCAGCAGCGTAGATGGGACAGGCATGAACACTGAAGCTTTCTTT	CASSVDGTGMNTEAFF
.	TRBJ2-5	TRBD2	TRBV19	TGTGCCAGCCGACTAGCGGGAGAGACCCAGTACTTC	CASRLAGETQYF
.	TRBJ2-7	TRBD2	TRBV7-2	TGTGCCAGCAGCCTGACTAGCGGGGGAGGCTCCCTTTACGAGCAGTACTTC	CASSLTSGGGSLYEQYF
.	TRBJ1-1	.	TRBV10-3	TGTGCCATCCAGCCCTCCCCGACAGGTGAAGCTTTCTTT	CAIQPSPTGEAFF
.	TRBJ2-7	TRBD2	TRBV18	TGTGCCAGCTCACCACAGGGACTAGCGGGAGACGAGCAGTACTTC	CASSPQGLAGDEQYF
.	TRBJ2-1	TRBD1	TRBV7-8	TGTGCCAGCAGCTTAGCGGACAGGGGGCACAATGAGCAGTTCTTC	CASSLADRGHNEQFF
.	TRBJ2-6	TRBD2	TRBV9	TGTGCCAGCAGCGTAGCTCTCCTAGCGGGGGGTACCCTGCCCTCTGGGGCCAACGTCCTGACTTTC	CASSVALLAGGTLPSGANVLTF
.	TRBJ1-1	.	TRBV7-2	TGTGCCAGCAGCTACCAGGGTGGCACTGAAGCTTTCTTT	CASSYQGGTEAFF
.	TRBJ2-5	TRBD2	TRBV7-2	TGTGCCAGCAGCCCTTCGGGAGGGGGTTGGACCCAGTACTTC	CASSPSGGGWTQYF
.	TRBJ1-5	.	TRBV5-1	TGCGCCAGGAGTGCCCCGCCCCCCCACCACAGTGGAAATCAGCCCCGGCATTTT	CARSAPPPHHSGNQPRHF
once	TRBJ2-3	.	TRBV11-2	TGTGCCAGCACCTCCCTACAGGGCTCCACAGATACGCAGTATTTT	CASTSLQGSTDTQYF
.	TRBJ1-5	TRBD1	TRBV30	TGTGCCTGGCAAGACAGGGATCGGCCCCAGCATTTT	CAWQDRDRPQHF
.	TRBJ2-1	TRBD2	TRBV29-1	TGCAGCGTTGAGGGCGGGAGCTCCTACAATGAGCAGTTCTTC	CSVEGGSSYNEQFF
.	TRBJ1-5	.	TRBV19	TGTGCCAGTAGTATGCCAGGGAACAATCAGCCCCAGCATTTT	CASSMPGNNQPQHF
.	TRBJ2-5	TRBD1	TRBV7-2	TGTGCCAGCAGCCTCCGGACAGGCCAAGAGACCCAGTACTTC	CASSLRTGQETQYF
.	TRBJ2-2	.	TRBV28	TGTGCCAGCACCATGTCTCAGGGTAGGACCGGGGAGCTGTTTTTT	CASTMSQGRTGELFF
once	TRBJ2-7	TRBD2	TRBV7-2	TGTGCCAGCAGCCTACTAGCGGTGGGGGAGCAGTACTTC	CASSLLAVGEQYF
.	TRBJ1-6	TRBD1	TRBV7-2	TGTGCCAGCAGCTTAGATAGGACAGGGCAAGGTTCACCCCTCCACTTT	CASSLDRTGQGSPLHF
.	TRBJ2-4	.	TRBV13	TGTGCCAGCAGCCCGCGGGGGCCGGACTACAGTCAGTACTTC	CASSPRGPDYSQYF
.	TRBJ2-1	TRBD2	TRBV7-2	TGTGCCAGCAGCTCCACACCGGGCGGGAGTGGTGGCAATGAGCAGTTCTTC	CASSSTPGGSGGNEQFF
.	TRBJ2-3	TRBD2	TRBV6-4	TGTGCCAGCAGTGCCAACCCGGGACTAGCGTCAGATACGCAGTATTTT	CASSANPGLASDTQYF
once	TRBJ2-7	TRBD2	TRBV6-6	TGTGCCAGCACCCTTGGCGGAGCGGGGACCCACGAGCAGTACTTC	CASTLGGAGTHEQYF
.	TRBJ2-1	TRBD1	TRBV7-9	TGTGCCAGCAGCCCGGGACAGGGAGGCTACAATGAGCAGTTCTTC	CASSPGQGGYNEQFF